The next 30 T cell receptor beta chains were all read from a single sample in a study of T-cell reconstitution after alpha-beta-depleted transplantation in children listed by TCRdb under 2016. The method was PCR. Sequencing relied on an Illumina HiSeq 2500. To normalize quantification of the TCRbeta repertoire, the TCR libraries were built with molecular barcoding that relied on unique molecular identifiers. In-frame beta chains were kept once TCRdb had trimmed the public reads at Q25 with fastp and called clones with MiXCR. All rows with the same CDR3 protein become a single entry with the most common DNA and genes. The sample table contains 400,000 to 450,000 distinct CDR3 sequences; only one count was recorded for around two fifths of them. 27% of the sample is held by the ten biggest clonotypes. This specimen's treatment or condition label, interpreted: allogeneic hematopoietic cell transplantation with graft depleted of TCRalphabeta T cells and CD19 B cells.

Sequenced here: PBMCs, sampled before TCRalphabeta/CD19-depleted stem cell transplant. All receptors come from a girl aged 2-10 years with aplastic anemia, due to receive a stem cell transplant.

V and J are TRBV7-9 and TRBJ2-5; TRBD2 matches 11 bases. V lost 6 bases, J lost 2 bases, and 2 bases stayed unmatched. The CDR3 spans 14 residues. Germline CDR1 reads SEHNR; CDR2 reads FQNEAQ (reference sequence). The chain's CDR3 is CASSRTSGQETQYF. CDR3 sequence (DNA): TGTGCCAGCAGTAGGACTAGCGGGCAAGAGACCCAGTACTTC.

This clonotype was detected ten times or more. The CDR3 here is CASSPGHRLVGKLFF. CDR3 bases: TGTGCCAGCAGCCCGGGACATAGGCTTGTCGGAAAACTGTTTTTT. The rearrangement links TRBV12-3 or TRBV12-4 to TRBJ1-4, with D maybe TRBD1 (6 bases). This CDR3 has 15 amino acids. V dropped 6 bases and J dropped 10 bases, with 21 bases sitting between them.

The CDR3 is CASSLGGQATGYGYTF. The CDR3, as DNA: TGTGCCAGCAGCTTAGGAGGCCAGGCCACAGGCTATGGCTACACCTTC. The J gene is TRBJ1-2, the V gene TRBV7-9; D is possibly TRBD1 (5 bases). Germline V lookup: CDR1 SEHNR, CDR2 FQNEAQ (reference sequence). The CDR3 consists of 16 residues. V was cut by 1 base and J by 4 bases, with 16 bases left in between.

This clonotype was counted ten times or more. The chain uses TRBV7-9 and TRBJ2-7; D tentatively reads TRBD1 or TRBD2 (7 bases each). Deletions cut 2 bases from V and 3 bases from J, with 20 bases between. CDR3 size: 17 residues. Germline V gene data show CDR1 as SEHNR and CDR2 as FQNEAQ (reference sequence). The CDR3 nucleotides are TGTGCCAGCAGCTTACGAACTCCAGGGGGGGCGAACTACGAGCAGTACTTC. Amino acid sequence: CASSLRTPGGANYEQYF.

This clonotype appeared a few times. The V and J genes are TRBV6-1 and TRBJ2-3; TRBD2 is a possible D gene (6 bases). V shed 5 bases and J shed 4 bases, with 22 bases lying between them. The CDR3 has 17 residues. CDR1 MNHNS and CDR2 SASEGT come from the germline V gene. In DNA, the CDR3 is TGTGCCAGCAGTCCCACCCCCACGGGAGTGAGGTCAGATACGCAGTATTTT. It yields the protein CASSPTPTGVRSDTQYF.

This clonotype was recorded only once. The chain employs TRBV10-3 and TRBJ2-1; D is ambiguous. Germline V gene data show CDR1 as ENHRY and CDR2 as SYGVKD. V gave up 5 bases and J gave up 8 bases, with 10 bases separating them. This CDR3 comprises 12 residues. DNA for the CDR3: TGTGCCATCAGTTATGGGGTAGATGAGCAGTTCTTC. Its protein is CAISYGVDEQFF.

This clonotype was observed once. CDR3 nucleotide sequence: TGCAGTGCTAGAGGGGCGCGAAGCAATCAGCCCCAGCATTTT. Amino acid sequence: CSARGARSNQPQHF. The gene calls are TRBV20-1 and TRBJ1-5; D remains unclear. Germline CDR1 and CDR2: DFQATT and SNEGSKA (reference sequence). The V gene lost 1 base and the J gene lost 1 base, with 8 bases spanning the gap. The CDR3 totals 14 residues.

The chain is built from TRBV5-1 and TRBJ1-1; TRBD1 might be the D (6 bases). Germline CDR1 and CDR2: SGHRS and YFSETQ. V was shortened by 0 bases and J by 5 bases, with 14 bases between the two germline ends. This CDR3 region has 15 residues. CDR3 DNA: TGCGCCAGCAGCTTGGAGGGGGGTAGAAGGACTGAAGCTTTCTTT. It is translated as CASSLEGGRRTEAFF.

This clonotype was seen at least ten times. The gene calls are TRBV10-3 and TRBJ2-7; possibly TRBD1 for D (6 bases). The CDR3 runs 15 residues. V gave up 3 bases and J gave up 1 base, with 13 bases separating them. The germline V gene has CDR1 ENHRY and CDR2 SYGVKD. CDR3 DNA sequence: TGTGCCATCAGTGACAGACAGGCCCTTTCCTACGAGCAGTACTTC. Protein product: CAISDRQALSYEQYF.

The rearrangement links TRBV7-2 to TRBJ2-3; the D gene could be TRBD1 or TRBD2 (5 bases each). The CDR3 totals 13 residues. Germline CDR1 SGHTA, CDR2 FQGNSA. In DNA, the CDR3 is TGTGCGTACGGGGCTGGGGTCACAGATACGCAGTATTTT. Residues: CAYGAGVTDTQYF.

The chain carries TRBV20-1 and TRBJ2-5, with 8 bases lining up with TRBD2. Germline V CDR1 and CDR2: DFQATT, SNEGSKA (reference sequence). V gave up 0 bases and J gave up 5 bases; unmatched junction bases: 8. The CDR3 sequence is 15 residues long. The CDR3 reads CSARDPSGSGETQYF. CDR3 nucleotides: TGCAGTGCTAGAGATCCGAGCGGGAGTGGTGAGACCCAGTACTTC.

Only a few counts were recorded for this clonotype. V and J are TRBV7-9 and TRBJ2-1; D perhaps matches TRBD2 (5 bases). This CDR3 region has 16 residues. Looked up from germline, CDR1 is SEHNR and CDR2 is FQNEAQ (reference sequence). V was shortened by 1 base and J by 3 bases, with 13 bases between the two germline ends. The CDR3 coding sequence is TGTGCCAGCAGCTTAGGCGCGGGCCTTGTCTACAATGAGCAGTTCTTC. As protein: CASSLGAGLVYNEQFF.

The V gene is TRBV6-5, the J gene TRBJ2-2, with D perhaps TRBD1 (5 bases). CDR1 MNHEY and CDR2 SVGAGI come from the germline V gene. V was cut by 2 bases and J by 7 bases, with 17 bases left in between. This CDR3 is 16 amino acids long. The CDR3 is CASSYHRSQRNGELFF. The CDR3 nucleotides read TGTGCCAGCAGTTACCACAGGTCACAGAGGAACGGGGAGCTGTTTTTT.

The table lists this clonotype with a few counts. The gene calls are TRBV5-5 and TRBJ2-5; possible D gene TRBD1, 5 bases. Trimming stripped 0 bases from V and 2 bases from J, with 14 bases between. The CDR3 contains 16 residues. Germline values: CDR1 SGHKS, CDR2 YYEKEE (reference sequence). CDR3 DNA sequence: TGTGCCAGCAGCTTGGAGGTCAGGGCTTGGCAAGAGACCCAGTACTTC. Translation gives CASSLEVRAWQETQYF.

This chain joins TRBV18 and TRBJ2-5, with TRBD1 identical over 7 bases. Germline CDR1 and CDR2: KGHSH and LQKENI. The trim removed 2 bases at V and 2 bases at J, leaving 8 bases unmatched. The CDR3 runs 16 residues. CDR3 residues: CASSPNTGVWQETQYF. The CDR3 nucleotides are TGTGCCAGCTCACCAAATACAGGGGTGTGGCAAGAGACCCAGTACTTC.

This chain uses TRBV7-6 with TRBJ2-3; D is possibly TRBD2 (6 bases). Germline CDR1 is SGHVS and CDR2 is FNYEAQ. V lost 6 bases and J lost 0, with 16 bases in between. The CDR3 totals 16 residues. The CDR3 spells CASRQVAGTSTDTQYF. In DNA, the CDR3 is TGTGCCAGCAGACAAGTCGCGGGGACTAGCACAGATACGCAGTATTTT. Together with reference TRBV7-6 and TRBJ2-3, the CDR3 gives the full variable domain: GAGVSQSPRYKVTKRGQDVALRCDPISGHVSLYWYRQALGQGPEFLTYFNYEAQQDKSGLPNDRFSAERPEGSISTLTIQRTEQRDSAMYRCASRQVAGTSTDTQYFGPGTRLTVL.

This clonotype occurred many times. The CDR3 coding sequence is TGTGCCAGCAGCTTGCAGGAAACAACTGAAGCTTTCTTT. Encoded protein: CASSLQETTEAFF. V gene TRBV5-5 combines with J gene TRBJ1-1; D call uncertain. CDR3 length: 13 amino acids. The germline V and J ends were trimmed by 1 base and 5 bases, with 9 bases remaining between them. CDR1 and CDR2 (germline): SGHKS, YYEKEE (reference sequence).

This chain uses TRBV29-1 with TRBJ2-7, with 8 bases identical to TRBD1. Germline V CDR1 and CDR2: SQVTM, ANQGSEA. The CDR3 spans 13 residues. J was trimmed by 4 bases and V by 6 bases; bases with no gene match: 8. The CDR3 loop is CSVSTGDLYEQYF. The CDR3 region has the DNA TGCAGCGTGTCGACAGGGGACCTTTACGAGCAGTACTTC.

DNA of the CDR3: TGTGCCAGTAGTAAGTCCGAGACAGATACGCAGTATTTT. This sequence encodes CASSKSETDTQYF. This chain connects TRBV19 to TRBJ2-3, with no clear D. With 4 bases removed from V and 3 bases from J, the gap between germline ends came to 8 bases. The CDR3 extends over 13 amino acids. Germline V CDR1 and CDR2: LNHDA, SQIVND (reference sequence).

Details on this clonotype: Just one base apart from a much larger clone, this may be a read error. This chain joins TRBV20-1 and TRBJ1-4, with D hard to call. CDR1 is DFQATT, CDR2 SNEGSKA, per germline (reference sequence). The CDR3 totals 12 residues. Written as DNA, the CDR3 is TGCAGTGCCCCCCAAGTGGATGAAAAACTGGTTTTT. It yields the protein CSAPQVDEKLVF.

This clonotype was counted a few times. This sequence joins TRBV28 and TRBJ1-5, with TRBD1 as a possible D gene (5 bases). Germline values: CDR1 MDHEN, CDR2 SYDVKM. This CDR3 region has 14 residues. The ends were cut back, 10 bases at V and 11 bases at J, with 24 bases in the middle. In nucleotides, the CDR3 is TGTGCCACCCCTTTGGGGGGGGGTCGAGCGGCCCAGCATTTT. This codes for CATPLGGGRAAQHF.

The chain links TRBV7-2 to TRBJ2-3, with D perhaps TRBD1 or TRBD2 (5 bases each). In germline, CDR1 is SGHTA, CDR2 FQGNSA. The V end was cut by 1 base, the J end by 1 base, with 15 bases between. The CDR3 contains 17 residues. The CDR3 DNA sequence: TGTGCCAGCAGCTTAGGGGGACCCACATCGGGCACAGATACGCAGTATTTT. Amino acids: CASSLGGPTSGTDTQYF.

The rearrangement joins TRBV5-1 to TRBJ1-1, with D unclear. With 0 bases removed from V and 1 base from J, the gap between germline ends came to 13 bases. CDR3 length equals 16 residues. The germline V gene encodes CDR1 SGHRS and CDR2 YFSETQ. CDR3 amino acids: CASSLVYPGANTEAFF. The CDR3 nucleotides are TGCGCCAGCAGCTTGGTTTATCCAGGAGCGAACACTGAAGCTTTCTTT.

This chain links TRBV12-3 or TRBV12-4 with TRBJ1-2, with 8 bases aligning to TRBD1. Germline trimming cut 6 bases from V and 3 bases from J; bases unmatched to any gene: 6. The CDR3 consists of 14 residues. The CDR3 sequence is CASRPTGEYYGYTF. CDR3 in DNA: TGTGCCAGCAGGCCGACAGGGGAATACTATGGCTACACCTTC.

This clonotype was seen ten or more times. J is TRBJ1-4 and V is TRBV6-6; a weak D match, TRBD1 (5 bases). The CDR3 totals 13 residues. Trimming removed 8 bases from V and 4 bases from J, with 11 bases in between. Germline-derived CDR1 and CDR2 are MNHNY and SVGAGI (reference sequence). In nucleotides, the CDR3 is TGTGCCAGCCGACGGGGCCATAATGAAAAACTGTTTTTT. Amino acids: CASRRGHNEKLFF.

Many counts were recorded for this clonotype. The chain is built from TRBV11-3 and TRBJ2-1, with TRBD2 identical over 12 bases. Trimming at V came to 5 bases and at J to 5 bases, leaving 4 bases not matched to a gene. CDR1 SGHNT and CDR2 YENEEA come from the germline V gene. The CDR3 loop spans 15 amino acids. CDR3 coding DNA: TGTGCCAGCAGCCGGACTAGCGGGATCAACAATGAGCAGTTCTTC. Amino acids: CASSRTSGINNEQFF.

The table lists this clonotype with a few counts. V usage is TRBV11-2 and J usage is TRBJ1-1; 8 bases agree with TRBD1. V lost 1 base, J lost 6 bases, and 7 bases stayed unmatched. CDR3 length: 15 residues. Per germline, CDR1 SGHAT and CDR2 FQNNGV. The CDR3 bases are TGTGCCAGCAGCTTAGCAGGGGGCGGGAGTCCTGAAGCTTTCTTT. Encoded protein: CASSLAGGGSPEAFF.

The gene calls are TRBV14 and TRBJ2-3; D unresolved. Germline V lookup: CDR1 SGHDN, CDR2 FVKESK. Trimming took 2 bases from V and 4 from J, leaving 7 bases between them. The CDR3 runs 13 residues. The CDR3 region is CASSQTRADTQYF. The DNA for the CDR3 is TGTGCCAGCAGCCAAACCCGGGCAGATACGCAGTATTTT. The full variable domain, its missing parts supplied by reference TRBV14 and TRBJ2-3, is EAGVTQFPSHSVIEKGQTVTLRCDPISGHDNLYWYRRVMGKEIKFLLHFVKESKQDESGMPNNRFLAERTGGTYSTLKVQPAELEDSGVYFCASSQTRADTQYFGPGTRLTVL.

This clonotype was seen a handful of times. The genes are TRBV20-1 and TRBJ2-3; perhaps TRBD1 as D (7 bases). CDR1 and CDR2 (germline): DFQATT, SNEGSKA (reference sequence). V was cut by 5 bases and J by 6 bases, with 18 bases left in between. The CDR3 sequence is 14 residues long. DNA of the CDR3: TGCAGTGCTGCGCGGGACAGCAGTAGGGATACGCAGTATTTT. This encodes CSAARDSSRDTQYF.

This clonotype turned up a few times. V gene TRBV13 combines with J gene TRBJ2-3; D remains ambiguous. The CDR3 runs to 14 residues. The germline gives CDR1 PRHDT, CDR2 FYEKMQ (reference sequence). The V gene lost 5 bases and the J gene lost 1 base, with 10 bases spanning the gap. The DNA for the CDR3 is TGTGCCAGCAGCCGGGCGGCCGGCACAGATACGCAGTATTTT. Translated, it gives CASSRAAGTDTQYF.